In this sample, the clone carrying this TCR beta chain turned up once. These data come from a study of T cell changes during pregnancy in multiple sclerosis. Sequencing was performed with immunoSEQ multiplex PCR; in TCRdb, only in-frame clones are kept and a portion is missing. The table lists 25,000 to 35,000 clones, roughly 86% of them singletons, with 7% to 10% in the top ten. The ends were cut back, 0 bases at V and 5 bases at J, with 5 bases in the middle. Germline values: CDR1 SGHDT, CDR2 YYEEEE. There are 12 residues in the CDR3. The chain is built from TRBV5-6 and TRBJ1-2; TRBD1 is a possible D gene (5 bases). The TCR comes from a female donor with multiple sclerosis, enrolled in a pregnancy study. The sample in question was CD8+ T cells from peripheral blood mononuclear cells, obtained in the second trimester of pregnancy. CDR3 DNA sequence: TGTGCCAGCAGCTTGGGACAGTATGGCTACACCTTC. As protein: CASSLGQYGYTF.